This T cell receptor (beta chain) was retrieved from a study of blood T cell repertoires in COVID-19. Study details: Collection of acute and convalescent COVID-19 samples took place in the United States, Italy and Spain. T cells, B-cell-depleted T cells, or PBMCs supplied cDNA or gDNA.

V lost 2 bases, J lost 8 bases, and 12 bases lay in between. The CDR3 runs to 13 residues. Authors' methods: The assay estimated nucleated cells by amplifying reference gene primers. Generated by immunoSEQ multiplex PCR, the TCRdb table keeps only in-frame clones and is missing some. The V and J calls and clone size are taken from that table; D and trimming were inferred from the DNA. Here the sample spans 250,000 to 300,000 clones, approximately 89% being singletons. The V call is TRBV12-3 or TRBV12-4, the J call TRBJ1-1; D might be TRBD1 (5 bases). This clonotype originated in a woman aged 55 to 70 with acute or convalescent COVID-19. Specimen: peripheral blood. CDR3 DNA sequence: TGTGCCAGCAGTTTACTTTGGGGCCGAGAAGCTTTCTTT. Translated: CASSLLWGREAFF.